The T cell receptor beta chain described here comes from a study of T cells in Graves' hyperthyroidism and ophthalmopathy. This clonotype was observed a handful of times. Regions amplified from RNA transcripts were the TCR beta CDR3 regions. The study used the HTBI primer set for a first-round RT-PCR of the TCR CDR3. TCRdb ran MiXCR on the multiplex PCR reads and lists one entry per CDR3 protein. This sample has around 620,000 distinct CDR3 sequences, with around 46% found just once. V lost 6 bases, J lost 5 bases, and 9 bases stayed unmatched. Germline V gene sequence: CDR1 ENHRY, CDR2 SYGVKD. The CDR3 length is 14 residues. Patients were excluded for uncontrolled infection, other autoimmune disease, pregnancy or lactation. Diagnosing involved the use of clinical symptoms, serum thyroxine and TRAb, thyroid ultrasound and orbital computed tomography.

This chain connects TRBV10-3 to TRBJ2-5; 7 bases line up with TRBD2. The origin of this receptor is an adult woman with Graves' disease, either hyperthyroidism or ophthalmopathy (not recorded which). The specimen sequenced was peripheral blood or thyroid tissue (not recorded which). As DNA, the CDR3 is TGTGCCATCAGCTCGCGGGGGTTCGTTGAGACCCAGTACTTC. Translated: CAISSRGFVETQYF.